This paragraph reports one T cell receptor beta chain. CDR3 length: 15 amino acids. Trimming pared 2 bases from V and 2 bases from J, leaving 11 bases between. The germline gives CDR1 SGHTA, CDR2 FQGNSA. The sample belongs to a study of neurological immune-mediated disorders. Whenever a sequencing run was performed, it yielded over 190 million TCR-beta sequences from 15-18 subjects. MiXCR, run by TCRdb on the 5' RACE reads, gives a single entry per CDR3 protein. The sample carries tens of thousands of distinct CDR3 sequences, approximately 10% recorded once. This sequence joins TRBV7-2 and TRBJ2-3; D is ambiguous. Source material: CD4+ T cells from blood. This TCR derives from a woman aged 25 to 45 with HTLV-1-associated myelopathy (HAM/TSP). The CDR3 coding sequence is TGTGCCAGCAGCTTATCGGTCAGCACCACAGATACGCAGTATTTT. This sequence encodes CASSLSVSTTDTQYF.